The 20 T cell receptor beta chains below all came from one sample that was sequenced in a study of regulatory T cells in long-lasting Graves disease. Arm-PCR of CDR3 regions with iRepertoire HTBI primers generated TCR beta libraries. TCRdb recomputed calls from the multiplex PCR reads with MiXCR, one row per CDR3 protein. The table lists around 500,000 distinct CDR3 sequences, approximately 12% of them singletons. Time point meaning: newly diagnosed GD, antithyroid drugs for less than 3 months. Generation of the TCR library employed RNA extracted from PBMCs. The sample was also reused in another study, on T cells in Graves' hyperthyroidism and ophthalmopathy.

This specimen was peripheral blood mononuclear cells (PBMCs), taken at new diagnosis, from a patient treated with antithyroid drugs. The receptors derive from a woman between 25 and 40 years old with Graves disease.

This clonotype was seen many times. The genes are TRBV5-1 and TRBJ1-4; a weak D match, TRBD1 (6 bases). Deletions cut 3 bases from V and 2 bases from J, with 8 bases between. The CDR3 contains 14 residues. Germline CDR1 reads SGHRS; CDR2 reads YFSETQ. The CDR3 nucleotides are TGCGCCAGCAGCTGGACAGTGACTAATGAAAAACTGTTTTTT. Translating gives CASSWTVTNEKLFF.

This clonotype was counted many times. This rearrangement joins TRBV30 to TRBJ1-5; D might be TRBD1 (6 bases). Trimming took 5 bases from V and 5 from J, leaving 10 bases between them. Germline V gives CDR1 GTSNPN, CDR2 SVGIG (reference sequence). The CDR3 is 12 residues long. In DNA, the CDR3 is TGTGCCTGGGACGACAGGTATCAGCCCCAGCATTTT. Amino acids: CAWDDRYQPQHF.

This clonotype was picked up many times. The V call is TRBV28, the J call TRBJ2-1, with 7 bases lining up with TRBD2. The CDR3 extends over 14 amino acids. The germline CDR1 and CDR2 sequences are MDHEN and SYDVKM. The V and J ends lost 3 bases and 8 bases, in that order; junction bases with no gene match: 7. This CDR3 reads CASSFIREVHEQFF. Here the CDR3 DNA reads TGTGCCAGCAGTTTTATACGGGAGGTCCATGAGCAGTTCTTC.

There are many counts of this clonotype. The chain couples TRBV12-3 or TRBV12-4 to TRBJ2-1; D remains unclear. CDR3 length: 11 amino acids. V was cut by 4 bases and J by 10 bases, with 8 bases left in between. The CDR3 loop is CASSSPGEQFF. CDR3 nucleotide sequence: TGTGCCAGCAGTTCTCCGGGCGAGCAGTTCTTC.

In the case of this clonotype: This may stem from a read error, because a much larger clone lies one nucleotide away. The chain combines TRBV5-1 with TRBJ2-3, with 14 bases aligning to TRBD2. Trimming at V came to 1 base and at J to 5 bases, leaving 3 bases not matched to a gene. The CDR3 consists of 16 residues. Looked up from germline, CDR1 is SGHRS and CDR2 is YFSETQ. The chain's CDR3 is CASSLQGLAGVDTQYF. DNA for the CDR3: TGCGCCAGCAGCTTGCAGGGACTAGCGGGAGTAGATACGCAGTATTTT.

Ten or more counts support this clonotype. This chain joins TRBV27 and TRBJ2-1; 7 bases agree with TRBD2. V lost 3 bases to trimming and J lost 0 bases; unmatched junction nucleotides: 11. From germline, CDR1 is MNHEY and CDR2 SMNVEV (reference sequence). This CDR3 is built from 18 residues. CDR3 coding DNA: TGTGCCAGCAGTTTTAGGGAGAGGGGCGGGAGCTCCTACAATGAGCAGTTCTTC. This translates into CASSFRERGGSSYNEQFF.

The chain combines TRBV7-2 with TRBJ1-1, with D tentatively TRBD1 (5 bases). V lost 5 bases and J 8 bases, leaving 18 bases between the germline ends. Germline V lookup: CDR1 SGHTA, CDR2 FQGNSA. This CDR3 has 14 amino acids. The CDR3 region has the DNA TGTGCCAGCAGCACTCTTGGGGGGTACGCGGAAGCTTTCTTT. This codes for CASSTLGGYAEAFF.

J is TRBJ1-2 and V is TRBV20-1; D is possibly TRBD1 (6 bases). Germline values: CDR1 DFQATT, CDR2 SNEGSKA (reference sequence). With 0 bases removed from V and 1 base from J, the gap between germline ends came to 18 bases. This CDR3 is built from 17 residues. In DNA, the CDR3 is TGCAGTGCTAGAGATCTCTTAGGACAGCTGAGTAACTATGGCTACACCTTC. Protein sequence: CSARDLLGQLSNYGYTF.

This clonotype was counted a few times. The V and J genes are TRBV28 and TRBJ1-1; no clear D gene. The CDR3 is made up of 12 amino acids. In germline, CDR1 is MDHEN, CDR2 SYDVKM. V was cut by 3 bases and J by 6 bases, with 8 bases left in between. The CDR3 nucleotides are TGTGCCAGCAGTTTCGGGCGGGCTGAAGCTTTCTTT. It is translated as CASSFGRAEAFF.

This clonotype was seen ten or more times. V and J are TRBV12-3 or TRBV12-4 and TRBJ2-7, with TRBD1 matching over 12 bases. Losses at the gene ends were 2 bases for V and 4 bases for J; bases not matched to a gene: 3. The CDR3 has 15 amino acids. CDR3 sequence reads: CASSLKGQGAYEQYF. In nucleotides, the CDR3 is TGTGCCAGCAGTTTAAAGGGACAGGGGGCGTACGAGCAGTACTTC.

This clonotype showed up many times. CDR3 sequence: CASSPYRDNTGELFF. CDR3 coding DNA: TGTGCCAGCAGCCCGTACAGGGATAACACCGGGGAGCTGTTTTTT. The gene calls are TRBV3-1 and TRBJ2-2, with D maybe TRBD1 (6 bases). Germline loops: CDR1 LGHDT, CDR2 YNNKEL (reference sequence). Deletions cut 4 bases from V and 2 bases from J, with 11 bases between. This CDR3 region has 15 residues.

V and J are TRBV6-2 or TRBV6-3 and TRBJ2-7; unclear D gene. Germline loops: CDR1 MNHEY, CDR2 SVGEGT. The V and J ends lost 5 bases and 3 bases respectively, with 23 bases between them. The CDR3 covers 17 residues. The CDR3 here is CASSKQPRLSLSYEQYF. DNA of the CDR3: TGTGCCAGCAGTAAACAACCCCGTTTGAGTTTGAGCTACGAGCAGTACTTC.

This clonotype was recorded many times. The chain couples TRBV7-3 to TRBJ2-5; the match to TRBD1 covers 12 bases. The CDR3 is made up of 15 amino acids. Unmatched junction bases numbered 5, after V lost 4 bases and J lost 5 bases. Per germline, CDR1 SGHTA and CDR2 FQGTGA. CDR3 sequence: CASSSTGTGGETQYF. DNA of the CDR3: TGTGCCAGCAGCTCCACCGGGACAGGGGGCGAGACCCAGTACTTC.

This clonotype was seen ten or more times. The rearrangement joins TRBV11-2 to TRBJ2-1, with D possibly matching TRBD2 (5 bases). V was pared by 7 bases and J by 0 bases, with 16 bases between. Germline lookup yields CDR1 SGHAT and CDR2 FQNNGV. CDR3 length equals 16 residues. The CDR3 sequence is CASTRYDGSSYNEQFF. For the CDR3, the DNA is TGTGCCAGCACCCGCTATGATGGGAGCTCCTACAATGAGCAGTTCTTC.

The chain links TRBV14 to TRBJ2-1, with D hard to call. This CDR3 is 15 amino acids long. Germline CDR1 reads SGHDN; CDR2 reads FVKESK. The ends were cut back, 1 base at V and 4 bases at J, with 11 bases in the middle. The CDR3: CASSQGSGRYNEQFF. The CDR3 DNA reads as TGTGCCAGCAGCCAAGGTTCCGGGCGATACAATGAGCAGTTCTTC.

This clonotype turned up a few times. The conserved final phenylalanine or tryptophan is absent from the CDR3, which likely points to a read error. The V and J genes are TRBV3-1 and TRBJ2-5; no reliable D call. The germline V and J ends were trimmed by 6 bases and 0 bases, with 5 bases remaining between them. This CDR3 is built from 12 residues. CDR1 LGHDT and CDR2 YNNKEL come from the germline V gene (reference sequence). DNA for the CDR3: TGTGCCAGCAGAAAGAACCAAGAGACCCAGTACCTC. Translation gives CASRKNQETQYL.

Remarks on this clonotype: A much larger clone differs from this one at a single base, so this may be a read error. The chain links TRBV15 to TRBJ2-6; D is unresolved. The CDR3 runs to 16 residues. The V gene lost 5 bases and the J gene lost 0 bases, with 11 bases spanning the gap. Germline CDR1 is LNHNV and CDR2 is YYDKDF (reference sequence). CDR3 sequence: CATSQQPGSGANVLTF. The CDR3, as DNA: TGTGCCACCAGCCAGCAACCGGGCTCTGGGGCCAACGTCCTGACTTTC.

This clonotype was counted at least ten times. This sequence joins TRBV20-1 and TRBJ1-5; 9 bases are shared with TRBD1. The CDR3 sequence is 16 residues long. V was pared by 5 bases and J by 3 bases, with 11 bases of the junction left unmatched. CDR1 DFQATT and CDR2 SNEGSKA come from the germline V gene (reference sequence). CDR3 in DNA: TGCAGTGCTTGCCCTCCCGGGACAGGGACCAATCAGCCCCAGCATTTT. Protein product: CSACPPGTGTNQPQHF.

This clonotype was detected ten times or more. CDR3 protein: CASRVGAYTDTQYF. Here the CDR3 DNA reads TGTGCCAGCAGAGTCGGGGCCTACACAGATACGCAGTATTTT. The rearrangement uses TRBV28 and TRBJ2-3; D possibly uses TRBD1 or TRBD2 (5 bases each). Trimming cost V 6 bases and J 2 bases, with 12 bases left between them. The CDR3 runs to 14 residues. The germline gives CDR1 MDHEN, CDR2 SYDVKM.

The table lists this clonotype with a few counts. CDR3 sequence reads: CASSQDSPAGASEQFF. In DNA form, the CDR3 reads TGCGCCAGCAGCCAAGATTCCCCAGCCGGGGCCAGCGAGCAGTTCTTC. The J gene is TRBJ2-1, the V gene TRBV4-3, with D perhaps being TRBD1 or TRBD2 (5 bases each). Deletions cut 0 bases from V and 10 bases from J, with 19 bases between. CDR3 length: 16 amino acids. Looked up from germline, CDR1 is LGHNA and CDR2 is YSLEER.